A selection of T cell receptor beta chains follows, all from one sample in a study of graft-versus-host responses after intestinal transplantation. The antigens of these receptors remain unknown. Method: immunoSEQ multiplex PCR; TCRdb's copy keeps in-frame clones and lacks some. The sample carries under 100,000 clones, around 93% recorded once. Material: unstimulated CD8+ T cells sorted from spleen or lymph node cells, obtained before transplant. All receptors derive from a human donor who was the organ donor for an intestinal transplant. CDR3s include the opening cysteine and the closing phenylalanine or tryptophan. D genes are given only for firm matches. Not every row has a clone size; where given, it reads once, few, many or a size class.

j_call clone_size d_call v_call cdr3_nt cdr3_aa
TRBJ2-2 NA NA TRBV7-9 TGTGCCAGCAGCTCACCGCGCGGGGAGCTGTTTTTT CASSSPRGELFF
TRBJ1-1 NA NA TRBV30 TGTGCCTGGAGGACTTCTGGTTACATGAACACTGAAGCTTTCTTT CAWRTSGYMNTEAFF
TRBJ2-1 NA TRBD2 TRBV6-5 TGTGCGACGACTAGCGGGGGACCACACAATGAGCAGTTCTTC CATTSGGPHNEQFF
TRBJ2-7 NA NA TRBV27 TGTGCCAGCAGTTTTCAAATCTCCTACGAGCAGTACTTC CASSFQISYEQYF
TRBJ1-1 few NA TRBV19 TGTGCCAGTAGTCCCGGGTCTGAAGCTTTCTTT CASSPGSEAFF
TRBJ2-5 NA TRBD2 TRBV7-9 TGTGCCAGCAGCTTTGCGGGGGGCCTTCAAGAGACCCAGTACTTC CASSFAGGLQETQYF
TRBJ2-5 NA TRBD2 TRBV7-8 TGTGCCAGCAGCCCCCAAGGGGTAGCGGGGTATGAGGAGACCCAGTACTTC CASSPQGVAGYEETQYF
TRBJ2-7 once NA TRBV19 TGTGCCAGTAGTATTGGGAGCTCCTACGAGCAGTACTTC CASSIGSSYEQYF
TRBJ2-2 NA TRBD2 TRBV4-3 TGCGCCAGCAGCCAAGGAGTTGGCGGGGGGTCGAACACCGGGGAGCTGTTTTTT CASSQGVGGGSNTGELFF
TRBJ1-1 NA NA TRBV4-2 TGTGCCAGCAGCCAAAAAAGTGGAGAAAACACTGAAGTTTTCTTT CASSQKSGENTEVFF
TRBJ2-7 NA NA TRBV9 TGTGCCAGCAGCGTAGGCGGGGGCCTACCCTACGAGCAGTACTTC CASSVGGGLPYEQYF
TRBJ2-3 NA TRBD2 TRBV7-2 TGTGCCAGCAGCTTACTAGCGGGGGGTGCAGATACGCAGTATTTT CASSLLAGGADTQYF
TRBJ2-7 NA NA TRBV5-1 TGCGCCAGCAGCTTGGGGCAAAACTCCTACGAGCAGTACTTC CASSLGQNSYEQYF
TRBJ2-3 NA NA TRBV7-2 TGTGCCAGCAGCCCCTCCCCTTCGGATACGCAGTATTTT CASSPSPSDTQYF
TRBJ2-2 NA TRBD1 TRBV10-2 TGCGCCAGCAGCGGGACAGGGGCCCCGAACACCGGGGAGCTGTTTTTT CASSGTGAPNTGELFF
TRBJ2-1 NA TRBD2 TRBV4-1 TGCGCCAGCAGCCTACTAGCGGGGACCAACAATGAGCAGTTCTTC CASSLLAGTNNEQFF
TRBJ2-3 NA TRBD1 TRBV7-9 TGTGCCAGCAGCCCCAGCGCTGCAGGGGGTAGGACAGATACGCAGTATTTT CASSPSAAGGRTDTQYF
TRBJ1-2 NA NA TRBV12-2 TGTGCAAGTCGCTTAAGGGACAGGGCCTATGGCTACACCTTC CASRLRDRAYGYTF
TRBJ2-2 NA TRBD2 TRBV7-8 TGTGCCAGCAGCCCGGCGGGGGTGTTCGCCGGGGAGCTGTTTTTT CASSPAGVFAGELFF
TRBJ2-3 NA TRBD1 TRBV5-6 TGTGCCAGCAGCTTAGGGGGCGATACGCAGTATTTT CASSLGGDTQYF
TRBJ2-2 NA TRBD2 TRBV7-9 TGTGCCAGCAGCACAACGACTATTAGCGGGGGGGACACCGGGGAGCTGTTTTTT CASSTTTISGGDTGELFF
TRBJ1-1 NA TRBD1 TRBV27 TGTGCCAGCAGCCAGGGACAGGGGCGGACTGAAGCTTTCTTT CASSQGQGRTEAFF
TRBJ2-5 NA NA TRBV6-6 TGTGCCAGCAGTTACTATGTGGGGCCCCAAGAGACCCAGTACTTC CASSYYVGPQETQYF
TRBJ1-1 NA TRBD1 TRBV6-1 TGTGCCAGCAGACACAGGGGGGGCACTGAAGCTTTCTTT CASRHRGGTEAFF
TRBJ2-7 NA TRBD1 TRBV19 TGTGCCAGTAGTGCCGGGACAGGGGCCTACGAGCAGTACTTC CASSAGTGAYEQYF
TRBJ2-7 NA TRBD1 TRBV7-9 TGTGCCAGCAGCTTAATTGGTACAGGGGGAGCCTACGAGCAGTACTTC CASSLIGTGGAYEQYF
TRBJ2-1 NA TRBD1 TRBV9 TGTGCCAGCAGCGTATCGTGGGACAGGTCGGGCGATGAGCAGTTCTTC CASSVSWDRSGDEQFF
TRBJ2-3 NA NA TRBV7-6 TGTGCCAGCAGCTTGCTAGCCGTCGTCGGGGATACGCAGTATTTT CASSLLAVVGDTQYF
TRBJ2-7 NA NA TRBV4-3 TGCGCCAGCAGCCGATGGTGGGAGCGGCCACTCTCCTACGAGCAGTACTTC CASSRWWERPLSYEQYF
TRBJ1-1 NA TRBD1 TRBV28 TGTGCCAGCAGTTTTGGACCCTTCGGGACAGGGAGGCGGAACACTGAAGCTTTCTTT CASSFGPFGTGRRNTEAFF
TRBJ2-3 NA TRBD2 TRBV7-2 TGTGCCAGCAGCTCCGTGGGACTAGCGACAGATACGCAGTATTTT CASSSVGLATDTQYF
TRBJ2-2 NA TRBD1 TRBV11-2 TGTGCCAGCAGCATAAACAGGGGGCATGACGGGGAGCTGTTTTTT CASSINRGHDGELFF
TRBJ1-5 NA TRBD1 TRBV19 TGTGCCAGTAGGCAGGACAGGGTGGATCAGCCCCAGCATTTT CASRQDRVDQPQHF
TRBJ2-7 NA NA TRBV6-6 TGTTCCGCTAGCGAGGCCTACGAGCAGTACTTC CSASEAYEQYF
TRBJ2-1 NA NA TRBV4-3 TGCGCCAGCAGCCAACGATCCTTGGGGCCTTGGAATGAGCAGTTCTTC CASSQRSLGPWNEQFF
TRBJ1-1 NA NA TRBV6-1 TGTGCCAGCAGTTTATCCGGGATTGAAGCTTTCTTT CASSLSGIEAFF
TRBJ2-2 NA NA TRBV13 TGTGCCAGCAGCCTTGTTTTTACCGGGGAGCTGTTTTTT CASSLVFTGELFF
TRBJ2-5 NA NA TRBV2 TGTGCCAGCAGTGAACTAGGGCTAGCTGCCCTCCAGACCCAGTACTTC CASSELGLAALQTQYF
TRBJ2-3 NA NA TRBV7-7 TGTGCTAGCAGCGCTACTCTCTCGGGGATGGATACGCAGTATTTT CASSATLSGMDTQYF
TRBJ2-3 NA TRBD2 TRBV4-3 TGCGCCAGCAGCCAAGATTGGGGCGGGGGGGCCCCAGATACGCAGTATTTT CASSQDWGGGAPDTQYF
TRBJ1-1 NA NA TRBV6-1 TGTGCCAGCAGTGAATCGGAGGGTGAAGCTTTCTTT CASSESEGEAFF
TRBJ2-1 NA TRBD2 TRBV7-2 TGTGCCAGCAGCTTACTTGGTCTCCCCGGACTAGCGGGGGACAATGAGCAGTTCTTC CASSLLGLPGLAGDNEQFF